This T cell receptor (beta chain) was sequenced during a study of T cell responses to AZD1222 COVID-19 vaccine. General study findings and limits: Seropositive status at baseline applied to only 5 to 7 AZD1222 recipients. Dominant at 160-218 and 743-854, vaccine-associated CD4 TCRs also spanned spike. Spike-specific TCR breadth and depth both grew after two AZD1222 doses.

Method: immunoSEQ multiplex PCR; TCRdb's copy keeps in-frame clones and lacks some. The table includes over 100,000 clones, under 95% detected once. The CDR3 length is 15 residues. The V end was cut by 2 bases, the J end by 0 bases, with 11 bases between. Germline V CDR1 and CDR2: SGHDT, YYEEEE. For this clone: The antigen is unknown.

The specimen comprised peripheral blood, sampled 28 days after the second AZD1222 dose. The chain uses TRBV5-6 and TRBJ1-1; D is possibly TRBD1 (5 bases). The TCR originated in an adult who received the AZD1222 COVID-19 vaccine. CDR3: CASSFTGTVNTEAFF. CDR3 nucleotide sequence: TGTGCCAGCAGCTTTACCGGGACCGTGAACACTGAAGCTTTCTTT.